This record covers a single T cell receptor beta chain. Its specificity is unknown. The CDR3 has 17 amino acids. The test was conducted at deep level. Assay: immunoSEQ multiplex PCR; the TCRdb copy retains only in-frame clones and omits some. The sample consists of a few million clones, nearly 97% of them appearing once. The data were taken from a study of shared clonotypes between healthy human individuals. Study outcomes and limitations: Estimated richness was generally greater in naive than memory subsets. Donors were few, which limited the genetic and exposure-history diversity represented.

Sequenced: naive CD4+ T cells sorted from blood. Described subset: CD45RA+ positively selected. The receptor was derived from a man between 18 and 35 years old in good health. The gene calls are TRBV12-2 and TRBJ2-1; the DNA was not compared with TRBD2, the D call given in the table. TRBV12-2 is a listed pseudogene. DNA for the CDR3: TGTGCAAGTCGCTTAGCGGACTATAGCGCTCCGGGCAATGAGCAGTTCTTC. Amino acids: CASRLADYSAPGNEQFF.